A selection of T cell receptor beta chains follows, all from one sample in a study of blood T cell repertoires in COVID-19. Assay: immunoSEQ multiplex PCR; the TCRdb copy retains only in-frame clones and omits some. Among 200,000 to 300,000 clones, roughly 87% were seen once, and the ten largest hold 2.5% to 3%. What was sequenced was PBMCs or T cells enriched from blood (not recorded which). Receptor source: a woman aged 25 to 39 with acute COVID-19. Both conserved end residues are part of each CDR3. The D gene is left open where the match is weak. Only part of the rows carry a size: once, few, many, or a class if the clone is expanded.

>TRBJ2-7|TRBV6-5|NA|15|once
CASSYSYTPSYEQYF
TGTGCCAGCAGTTACTCTTACACGCCATCCTACGAGCAGTACTTC
>TRBJ2-5|TRBV14|TRBD2|14|NA
CASSQAGLGETQYF
TGTGCCAGCAGCCAAGCGGGACTAGGGGAGACCCAGTACTTC
>TRBJ2-7|TRBV7-6|TRBD2|18|NA
CASSGRTSGGHISYEQYF
TGTGCCAGCAGCGGACGGACTAGCGGGGGTCACATCTCCTACGAGCAGTACTTC
>TRBJ2-3|TRBV5-1|NA|16|NA
CASSLGGQLSTDTQYF
TGCGCCAGCAGCTTGGGGGGACAACTAAGCACAGATACGCAGTATTTT
>TRBJ2-1|TRBV18|NA|16|NA
CASSRPLERLRNEQFF
TGTGCCAGCTCACGGCCCCTAGAGCGACTACGCAATGAGCAGTTCTTC
>TRBJ2-3|TRBV4-3|TRBD2|19|NA
CASSQVHPGLAGSTDTQYF
TGCGCCAGCAGCCAAGTCCACCCGGGACTAGCGGGGAGCACAGATACGCAGTATTTT
>TRBJ2-2|TRBV4-1|TRBD1|14|NA
CASSTRTGTGELFF
TGCGCCAGCAGCACACGGACAGGCACCGGGGAGCTGTTTTTT
>TRBJ1-3|TRBV30|NA|16|NA
CAWSVPNEYSGNTIYF
TGTGCCTGGAGTGTACCCAACGAGTACTCTGGAAACACCATATATTTT
>TRBJ1-1|TRBV5-1|NA|12|NA
CASSDSDTEAFF
TGCGCCAGCTCTGACAGCGACACTGAAGCTTTCTTT
>TRBJ1-2|TRBV6-1|NA|15|NA
CASSDGGTGGYGYTF
TGTGCCAGCAGTGACGGGGGGACCGGGGGGTATGGCTACACCTTC
>TRBJ2-2|TRBV4-3|TRBD2|18|NA
CASSQALAGGLEVGELFF
TGCGCCAGCAGCCAAGCACTAGCGGGGGGGCTCGAGGTCGGGGAGCTGTTTTTT
>TRBJ2-2|TRBV5-1|TRBD1|15|NA
CASSFRGFGTGELFF
TGCGCCAGCAGCTTCAGGGGGTTTGGCACCGGGGAGCTGTTTTTT
>TRBJ2-1|TRBV6-5|NA|11|NA
CASSSGSEQFF
TGTGCCAGCAGTTCAGGGTCAGAGCAGTTCTTC
>TRBJ1-6|TRBV12-5|NA|15|NA
CASGLWPGLGSPLHF
TGTGCTAGTGGTTTGTGGCCGGGGTTAGGATCACCCCTCCACTTT
>TRBJ1-2|TRBV6-6|TRBD1|13|once
CASSPTGGGGYTF
TGTGCCAGCAGTCCTACAGGGGGCGGGGGCTACACCTTC
>TRBJ2-7|TRBV7-2|NA|11|many
CASSPYYEQYF
TGTGCCAGCAGCCCCTACTACGAGCAGTACTTC
>TRBJ2-7|TRBV19|TRBD1|13|NA
CASSPWDSYEQYF
TGTGCCAGTAGTCCTTGGGACAGCTACGAGCAGTACTTC
>TRBJ2-7|TRBV18|NA|12|NA
CASSRDNYEQYF
TGTGCCAGCTCCCGTGACAATTACGAGCAGTACTTC
>TRBJ1-3|TRBV28|NA|15|medium-sized
CASSLRGHSGNTIYF
TGTGCCAGCAGTTTAAGAGGACATTCTGGAAACACCATATATTTT
>TRBJ1-5|TRBV3-1/TRBV3-2|NA|16|NA
CASSQEAGVSNQPQHF
TGTGCCAGCAGCCAAGAGGCAGGGGTTAGCAATCAGCCCCAGCATTTT
>TRBJ2-2|TRBV19|TRBD1|13|NA
CASSQGVDGELFF
TGTGCCAGTAGTCAGGGGGTCGACGGGGAGCTGTTTTTT